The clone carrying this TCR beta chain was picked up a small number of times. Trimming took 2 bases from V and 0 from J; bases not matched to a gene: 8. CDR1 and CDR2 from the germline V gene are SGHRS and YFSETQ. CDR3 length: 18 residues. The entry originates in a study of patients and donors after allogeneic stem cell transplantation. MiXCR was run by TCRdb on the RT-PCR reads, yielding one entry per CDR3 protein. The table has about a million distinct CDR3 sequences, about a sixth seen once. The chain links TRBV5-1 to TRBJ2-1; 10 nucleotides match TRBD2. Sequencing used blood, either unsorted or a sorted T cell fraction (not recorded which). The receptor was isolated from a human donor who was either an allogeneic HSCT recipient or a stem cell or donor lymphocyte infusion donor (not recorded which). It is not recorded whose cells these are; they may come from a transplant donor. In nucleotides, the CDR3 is TGCGCCAGCAGCTTATTAGGGACTAGCGCGAGCTCCTACAATGAGCAGTTCTTC. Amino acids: CASSLLGTSASSYNEQFF.